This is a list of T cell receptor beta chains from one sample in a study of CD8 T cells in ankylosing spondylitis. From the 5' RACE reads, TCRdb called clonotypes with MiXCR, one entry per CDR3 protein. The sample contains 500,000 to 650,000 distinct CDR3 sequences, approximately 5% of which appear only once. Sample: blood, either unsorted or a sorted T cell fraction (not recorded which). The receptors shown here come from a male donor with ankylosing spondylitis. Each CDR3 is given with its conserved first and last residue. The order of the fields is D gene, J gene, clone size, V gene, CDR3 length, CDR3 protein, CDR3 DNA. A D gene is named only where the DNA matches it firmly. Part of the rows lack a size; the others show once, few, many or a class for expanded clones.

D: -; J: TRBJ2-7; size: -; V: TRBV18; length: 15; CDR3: CASSPVMGITYEQYF; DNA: TGTGCCAGCTCACCGGTGATGGGGATCACCTACGAGCAGTACTTC
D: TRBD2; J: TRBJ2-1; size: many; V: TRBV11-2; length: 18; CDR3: CASSWGLAGAAKDNEQFF; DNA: TGTGCCAGCAGCTGGGGACTAGCGGGAGCGGCTAAGGACAATGAGCAGTTCTTC
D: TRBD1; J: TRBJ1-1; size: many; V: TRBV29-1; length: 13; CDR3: CSAPDRLVEGAFF; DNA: TGCAGCGCTCCGGACAGGTTGGTTGAAGGAGCTTTCTTT
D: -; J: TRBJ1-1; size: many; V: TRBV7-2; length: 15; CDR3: CASSPTGRVNTEAFF; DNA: TGTGCCAGCAGCCCGACCGGACGGGTGAACACTGAAGCTTTCTTT
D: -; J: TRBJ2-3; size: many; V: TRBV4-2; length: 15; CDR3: CASSQDPSALDTQYF; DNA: TGTGCCAGCAGCCAAGATCCAAGCGCCTTGGATACGCAGTATTTT
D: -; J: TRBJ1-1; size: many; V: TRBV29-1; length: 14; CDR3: CSVAKPGGHIEAFF; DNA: TGCAGCGTAGCAAAGCCGGGGGGACATATTGAAGCTTTCTTT
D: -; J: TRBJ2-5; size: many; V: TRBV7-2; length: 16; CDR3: CASSMGTGGYQETQYF; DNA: TGTGCCAGCAGCATGGGAACTGGCGGTTACCAAGAGACCCAGTACTTC
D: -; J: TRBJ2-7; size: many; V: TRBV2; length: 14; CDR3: CASSEQGTLYEQYF; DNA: TGTGCCAGCAGTGAACAGGGGACTCTCTACGAGCAGTACTTC
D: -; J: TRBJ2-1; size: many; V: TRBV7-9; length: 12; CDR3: CASRGSHNEQFF; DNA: TGTGCCAGCAGGGGCTCGCACAATGAGCAGTTCTTC
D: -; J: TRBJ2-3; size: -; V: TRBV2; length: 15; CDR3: CASHPGRDIKDTQYF; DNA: TGTGCCAGCCATCCCGGACGGGACATCAAAGATACGCAGTATTTT
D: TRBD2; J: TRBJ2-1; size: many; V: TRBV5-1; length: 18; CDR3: CASSLVSLTSGFYNEQFF; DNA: TGCGCCAGCAGCTTGGTCTCCTTGACTAGCGGTTTTTACAATGAGCAGTTCTTC